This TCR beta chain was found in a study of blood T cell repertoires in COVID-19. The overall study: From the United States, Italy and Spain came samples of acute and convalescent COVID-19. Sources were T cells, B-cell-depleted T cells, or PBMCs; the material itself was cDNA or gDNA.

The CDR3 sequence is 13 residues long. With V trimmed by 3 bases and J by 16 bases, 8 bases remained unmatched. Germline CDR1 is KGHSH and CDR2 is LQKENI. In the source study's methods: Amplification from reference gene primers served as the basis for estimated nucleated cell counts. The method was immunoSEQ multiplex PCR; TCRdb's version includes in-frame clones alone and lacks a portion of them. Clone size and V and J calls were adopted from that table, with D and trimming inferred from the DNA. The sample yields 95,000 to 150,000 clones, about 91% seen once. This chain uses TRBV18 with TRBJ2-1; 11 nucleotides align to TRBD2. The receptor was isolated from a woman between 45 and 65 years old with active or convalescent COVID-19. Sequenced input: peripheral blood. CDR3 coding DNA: TGTGCCAGCTCACCTGATAGCGGGAGGGTCTCCTTCTTC. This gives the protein CASSPDSGRVSFF.